This T cell receptor (beta chain) was sequenced in a study of chemoradiotherapy in HPV16-positive cancers. Whole-study results and caveats: Candidate HPV-specific clones and E7-related TCR motifs grew in tumor during treatment. The functional HPV-specific definition rests on just two HPV16-positive patients. Better recurrence-free survival went with HPV-responsive T-cell expansion in HPV16-positive patients.

Worth noting for this clone: The antigen is not known.

The table came from immunoSEQ multiplex PCR; TCRdb's copy has only in-frame clones and leaves some out. The sample holds approximately 12,000 clones, about 70% seen once. The germline gives CDR1 SGHRS, CDR2 YFSETQ. The CDR3 extends over 12 amino acids. V lost 0 bases and J lost 6, with 7 bases in between. Over chemoradiotherapy, repertoires were sampled more than once. This chain connects TRBV5-1 to TRBJ2-7; D is undetermined. The sample here was taken from a patient who underwent chemoradiotherapy. The sequence was obtained from a human donor with HPV-associated anogenital cancer. The CDR3 DNA reads TGCGCCAGCAGCTTGGACCTCCTCGAGCAGTACTTC. Its translation: CASSLDLLEQYF.